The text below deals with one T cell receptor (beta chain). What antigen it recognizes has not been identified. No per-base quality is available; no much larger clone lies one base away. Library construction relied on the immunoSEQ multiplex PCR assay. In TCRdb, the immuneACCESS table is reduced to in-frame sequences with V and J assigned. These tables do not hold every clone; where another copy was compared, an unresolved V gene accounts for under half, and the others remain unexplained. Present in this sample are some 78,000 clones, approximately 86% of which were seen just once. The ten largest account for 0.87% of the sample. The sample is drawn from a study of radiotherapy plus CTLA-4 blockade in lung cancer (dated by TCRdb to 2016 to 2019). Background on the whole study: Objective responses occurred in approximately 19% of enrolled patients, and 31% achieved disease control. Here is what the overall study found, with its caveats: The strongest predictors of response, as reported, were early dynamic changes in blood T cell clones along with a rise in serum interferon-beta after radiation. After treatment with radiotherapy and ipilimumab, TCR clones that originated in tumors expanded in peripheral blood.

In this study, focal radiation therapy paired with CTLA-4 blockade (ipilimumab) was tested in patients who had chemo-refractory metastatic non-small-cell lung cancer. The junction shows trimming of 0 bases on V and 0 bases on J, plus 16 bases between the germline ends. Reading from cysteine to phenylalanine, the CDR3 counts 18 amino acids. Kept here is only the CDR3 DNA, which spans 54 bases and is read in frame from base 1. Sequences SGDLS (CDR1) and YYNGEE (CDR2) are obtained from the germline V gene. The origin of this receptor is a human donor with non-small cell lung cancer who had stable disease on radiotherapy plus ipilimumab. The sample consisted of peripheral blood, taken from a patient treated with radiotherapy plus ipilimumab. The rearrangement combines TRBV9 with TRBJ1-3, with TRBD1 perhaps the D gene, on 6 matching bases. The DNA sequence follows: TGTGCCAGCAGCGTAGCCCACCCTGGGGGGGCCTCTGGAAACACCATATATTTT. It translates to CASSVAHPGGASGNTIYF.